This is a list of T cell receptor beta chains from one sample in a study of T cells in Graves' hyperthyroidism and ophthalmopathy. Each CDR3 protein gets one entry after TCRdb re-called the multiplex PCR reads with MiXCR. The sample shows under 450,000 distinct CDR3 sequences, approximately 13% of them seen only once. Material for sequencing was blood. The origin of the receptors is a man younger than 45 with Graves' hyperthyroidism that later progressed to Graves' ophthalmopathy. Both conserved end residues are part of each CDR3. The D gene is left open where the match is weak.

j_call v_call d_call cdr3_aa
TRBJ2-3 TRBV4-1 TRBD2 CASSQERAGVGTDTQYF
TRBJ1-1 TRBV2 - CASSDPQPRNTEAFF
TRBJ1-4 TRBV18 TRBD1 CASSPGQGAREKLFF
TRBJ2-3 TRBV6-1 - CASAAIRATSDTQYF
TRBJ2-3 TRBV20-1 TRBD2 CSAQSAGGTDTQYF
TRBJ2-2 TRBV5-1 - CASSLAPVEATGELFF
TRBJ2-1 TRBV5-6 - CASRPTGSNEQFF
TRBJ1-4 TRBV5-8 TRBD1 CASSRGQGSNEKLFF
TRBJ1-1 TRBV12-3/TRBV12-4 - CASSLDQGTATEAFF
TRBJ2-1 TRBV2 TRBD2 CASSELRGVYNEQFF
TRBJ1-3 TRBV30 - CAWSRGRGNTIYF
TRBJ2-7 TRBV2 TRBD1 CASSLRGRGEQYF
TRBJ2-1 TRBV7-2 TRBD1 CAGSLDRAGLRNEQFF
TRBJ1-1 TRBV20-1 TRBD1 CSVMDRWKGGRMRNTEAFF
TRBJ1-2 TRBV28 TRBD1 CASRAGGHGYTF
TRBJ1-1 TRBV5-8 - CASSTGRGAEAFF